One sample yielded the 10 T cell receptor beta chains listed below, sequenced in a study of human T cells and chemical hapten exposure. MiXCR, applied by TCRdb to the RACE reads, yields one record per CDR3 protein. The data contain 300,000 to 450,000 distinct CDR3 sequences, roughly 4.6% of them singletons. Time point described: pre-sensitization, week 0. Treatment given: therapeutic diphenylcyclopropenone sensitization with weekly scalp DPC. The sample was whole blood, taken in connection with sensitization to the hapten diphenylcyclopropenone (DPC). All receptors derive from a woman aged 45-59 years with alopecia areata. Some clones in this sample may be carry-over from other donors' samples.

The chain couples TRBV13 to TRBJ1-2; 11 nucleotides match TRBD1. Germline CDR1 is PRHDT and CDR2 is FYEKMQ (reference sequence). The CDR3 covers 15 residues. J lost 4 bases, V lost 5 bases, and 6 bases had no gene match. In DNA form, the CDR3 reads TGTGCCAGCAGCCCCGGACAGGGGGCTGTCTATGGCTACACCTTC. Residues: CASSPGQGAVYGYTF.

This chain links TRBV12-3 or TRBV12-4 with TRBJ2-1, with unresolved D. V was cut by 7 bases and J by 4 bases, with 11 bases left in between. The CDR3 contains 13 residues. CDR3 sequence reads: CASTSGQYNEQFF. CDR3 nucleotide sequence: TGTGCCAGCACGTCCGGGCAGTACAATGAGCAGTTCTTC.

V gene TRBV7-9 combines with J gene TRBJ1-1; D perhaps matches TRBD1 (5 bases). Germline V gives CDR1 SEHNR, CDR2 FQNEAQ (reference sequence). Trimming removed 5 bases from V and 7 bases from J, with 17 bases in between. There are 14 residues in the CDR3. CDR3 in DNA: TGTGCCAGCAGCCGTCCGGGACCCGCCCTTGAAGCTTTCTTT. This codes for CASSRPGPALEAFF.

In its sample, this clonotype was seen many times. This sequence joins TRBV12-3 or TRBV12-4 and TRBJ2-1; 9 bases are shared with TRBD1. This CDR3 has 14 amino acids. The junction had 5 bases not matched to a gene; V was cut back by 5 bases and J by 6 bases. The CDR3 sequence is CASSPSTGGNEQFF. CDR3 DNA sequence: TGTGCCAGCAGTCCATCGACAGGGGGCAATGAGCAGTTCTTC.

CDR3 residues: CSGKSREEGEKLFF. The CDR3 coding sequence is TGCAGCGGAAAATCGAGGGAGGAAGGTGAAAAACTGTTTTTT. The chain has TRBV29-1 and TRBJ1-4, with D unclear. This CDR3 comprises 14 residues. Trimming stripped 7 bases from V and 7 bases from J, with 19 bases between. The V gene's germline CDR1 is SQVTM and CDR2 ANQGSEA.

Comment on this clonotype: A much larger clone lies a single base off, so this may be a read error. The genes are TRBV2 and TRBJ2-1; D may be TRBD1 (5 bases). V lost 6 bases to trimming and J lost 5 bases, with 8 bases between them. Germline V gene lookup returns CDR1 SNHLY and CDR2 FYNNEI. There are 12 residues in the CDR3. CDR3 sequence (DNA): TGTGCCAGCAGGGTGGACAACAATGAGCAGTTCTTC. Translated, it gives CASRVDNNEQFF.

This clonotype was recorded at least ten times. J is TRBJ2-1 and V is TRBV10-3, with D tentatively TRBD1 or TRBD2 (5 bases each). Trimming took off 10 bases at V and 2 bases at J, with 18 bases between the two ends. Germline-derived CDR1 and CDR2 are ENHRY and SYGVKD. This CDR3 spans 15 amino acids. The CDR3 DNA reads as TGTGCCACCGGGGCGGCCTCGGGAACCTACAATGAGCAGTTCTTC. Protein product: CATGAASGTYNEQFF.

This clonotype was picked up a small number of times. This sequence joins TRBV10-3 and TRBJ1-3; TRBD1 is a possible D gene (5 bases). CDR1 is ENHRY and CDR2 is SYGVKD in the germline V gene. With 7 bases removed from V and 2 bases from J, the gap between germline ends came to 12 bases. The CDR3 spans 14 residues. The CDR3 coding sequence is TGTGCCATCACCGAGGGGAGGGCTGGAAACACCATATATTTT. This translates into CAITEGRAGNTIYF.

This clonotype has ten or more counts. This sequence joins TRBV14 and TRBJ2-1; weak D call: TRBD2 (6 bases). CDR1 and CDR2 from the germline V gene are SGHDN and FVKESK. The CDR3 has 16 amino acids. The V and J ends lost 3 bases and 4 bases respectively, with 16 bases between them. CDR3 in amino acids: CASSHDTGTSYNEQFF. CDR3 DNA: TGTGCCAGCAGCCATGATACCGGGACTTCTTACAATGAGCAGTTCTTC.

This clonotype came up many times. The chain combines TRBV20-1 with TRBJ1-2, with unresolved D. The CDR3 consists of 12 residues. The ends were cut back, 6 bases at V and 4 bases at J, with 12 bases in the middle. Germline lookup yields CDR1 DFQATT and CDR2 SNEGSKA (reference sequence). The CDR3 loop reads CSAESGGYGYTF. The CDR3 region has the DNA TGCAGTGCCGAGTCAGGTGGCTATGGCTACACCTTC.